This TCR beta chain came from a study of OX40 agonist ivuxolimab in advanced cancers. Study observations and caveats: Normalized expansion of T-cell clones was also low for some nonresponders.

To note about this clone: The antigen is unknown.

Sequencing used immunoSEQ multiplex PCR; TCRdb keeps in-frame clones, though not all of them. The sample shows around 72,000 clones, roughly 90% of them seen only once. This specimen consisted of CD4+ or CD8+ T cells sorted from blood, obtained in a trial of the OX40 agonist ivuxolimab. The clonotype originates from an adult with an advanced solid tumor such as melanoma, head and neck, liver or kidney cancer.

As DNA, the CDR3 is TGTGCCAGCAGTCGGGGGGAGCAGTACTTC. Its translation: CASSRGEQYF. The rearrangement joins TRBV28 to TRBJ2-7; TRBD2 is a possible D gene (6 bases). Germline values: CDR1 MDHEN, CDR2 SYDVKM. The CDR3 is 10 residues long. Trimming cost V 5 bases and J 7 bases, with 6 bases left between them.